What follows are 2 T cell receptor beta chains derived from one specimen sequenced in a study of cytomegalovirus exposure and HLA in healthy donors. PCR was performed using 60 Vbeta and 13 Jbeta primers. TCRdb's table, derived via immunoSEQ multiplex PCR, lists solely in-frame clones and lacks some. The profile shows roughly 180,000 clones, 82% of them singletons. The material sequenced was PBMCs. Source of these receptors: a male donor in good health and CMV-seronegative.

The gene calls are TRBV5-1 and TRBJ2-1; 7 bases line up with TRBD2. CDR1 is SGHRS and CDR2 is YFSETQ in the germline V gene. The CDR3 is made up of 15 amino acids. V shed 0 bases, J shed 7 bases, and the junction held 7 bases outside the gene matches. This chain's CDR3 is CASSLGSGFTNEQFF. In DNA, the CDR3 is TGCGCCAGCAGCTTGGGTAGCGGGTTTACGAATGAGCAGTTCTTC.

CDR3 region: CAIRATGDYGYTF. The CDR3 DNA reads as TGTGCCATCAGGGCGACAGGGGACTATGGCTACACCTTC. This chain connects TRBV10-3 to TRBJ1-2, with 8 positions matching TRBD1. Germline values: CDR1 ENHRY, CDR2 SYGVKD. The ends lost 6 bases at V and 3 bases at J; junction bases unmatched: 3. The length of the CDR3 is 13 residues.